This T cell receptor (beta chain) was identified in a study of shared clonotypes between healthy human individuals. This CDR3 is built from 14 residues. V was clipped by 5 bases and J by 0 bases, with 7 bases between them. Germline CDR1 and CDR2: MNHEY and SVGAGI. Libraries were prepared by immunoSEQ multiplex PCR; TCRdb keeps only in-frame clonotypes and omits some of them. The sample carries approximately 1,500,000 clones, about 98% recorded once. The sequence was obtained from a man aged 25 to 40 in good health. The material sequenced was naive CD4+ T cells sorted from blood. Subset indicated: CD45RA+ positively selected. This sequence joins TRBV6-5 and TRBJ1-4; D remains unclear. CDR3: CASSAGTTNEKLFF. The CDR3 coding sequence is TGTGCCAGCAGTGCGGGAACAACTAATGAAAAACTGTTTTTT.